This T cell receptor beta chain was captured by sequencing in a study of shared clonotypes between healthy human individuals. Study-wide context: The study drew on a couple of women and a few men aged 18 to 49 as donors.

This CDR3 spans 17 amino acids. V dropped 8 bases and J dropped 0; count of bases not matched to a gene: 9. The germline gives CDR1 LNHDA, CDR2 SQIVND (reference sequence). The donors, healthy adults who were HIV-negative, had experienced no recent acute infections or vaccinations. Deep was the level used in running the assay. Each unsorted PBMC replicate got 300 ng genomic DNA, some 31,000 genomes. Some clones are missing from TCRdb's copy, which holds only in-frame ones; the method was immunoSEQ multiplex PCR. The sample carries roughly 500,000 clones, approximately 81% recorded once. This sequence joins TRBV19 and TRBJ1-5, with 11 bases fitting TRBD1. The source of this sequence is a woman aged 40-49 years in good health. Some clones in this sample may be carry-over from other donors' samples. The specimen sequenced was PBMCs. The chain's CDR3 is CASSGTGGYYSNQPQHF. The CDR3 DNA reads as TGTGCCAGTTCCGGGACAGGGGGGTATTATAGCAATCAGCCCCAGCATTTT.